The clone carrying this T cell receptor (beta chain) is a singleton in its sample. Its antigen is undetermined. With V trimmed by 4 bases and J by 3 bases, 7 bases remained unmatched. This CDR3 spans 15 amino acids. The germline V gene has CDR1 SGHRS and CDR2 YFSETQ. From the 120-subject validation cohort, which was separate from the roughly 700-subject first cohort, the donors were drawn. The sample originates from a study of cytomegalovirus exposure and HLA in healthy donors. Turning to the study itself: Both the approximately 130 validation repertoires and the 600 to 700 first-cohort repertoires used the same platform, as reported by a later analysis. Study-wide points: There were under 200 TCR beta chains listed as cytomegalovirus-associated.

The method was immunoSEQ multiplex PCR; TCRdb's version includes in-frame clones alone and lacks a portion of them. The repertoire has 140,000 to 150,000 clones, 94% of them found once; the top ten carry 1.5% to 2%. The sequence was collected from a man between 18 and 35 years old in good health and CMV-seropositive. The V call is TRBV5-1, the J call TRBJ2-7, with 10 bases identical to TRBD1. Sample: PBMCs. The CDR3 DNA reads TGCGCCAGCAGCGATGGGACAGGGGTTAACTACGAGCAGTACTTC. It encodes CASSDGTGVNYEQYF.